This T cell receptor beta chain was sequenced during a study of T cell responses to AZD1222 COVID-19 vaccine. Study at large: Pooling covered second doses at about 4 or about 12 weeks. Overall study results and limits: Donors were chiefly white British, with a greater number of females, and clonal diversity was perhaps underestimated. Across the whole spike, CD4 TCRs peaked at regions 160-218 and 743-854.

A remark on this clone: Its antigen remains unidentified.

V gave up 6 bases and J gave up 4 bases, with 10 bases separating them. Looked up from germline, CDR1 is MNHEY and CDR2 is SVGAGI. The CDR3 has 13 amino acids. Clones were sequenced by immunoSEQ multiplex PCR, and TCRdb holds only the in-frame ones, with some missing. The data contain 25,000 to 35,000 clones, roughly 73% of them seen just once; the ten biggest clones take up roughly 5.9%. Sequencing was performed on peripheral blood, taken on day 0 of AZD1222 vaccination. The chain is built from TRBV6-5 and TRBJ1-5, with a tentative D call TRBD1 (5 bases). This receptor was identified in an adult in good health. The DNA for the CDR3 is TGTGCCAGCAGGCGGACACCGAATCAGCCCCAGCATTTT. Translated, it gives CASRRTPNQPQHF.